Detailed here is one TCR beta chain. Antigen: not known. There are 15 residues in the CDR3. Germline CDR1 reads SGHRS; CDR2 reads YFSETQ. V lost 0 bases, J lost 4 bases, and 13 bases lay in between. This record comes from a study of Ad26.COV2.S vaccination and SARS-CoV-2 variants. Study overall: The authors gave Ad26.COV2.S intramuscularly, either once or twice 56 days apart. Findings and limits, study-wide: From the TCR breadth and depth analyses, total T cell responses may have been underestimated. Vaccine and placebo recipients had similar non-spike TCR breadth. Those who received the vaccine showed greater spike-specific TCR breadth than those given placebo.

Here immunoSEQ multiplex PCR was the method, and the copy in TCRdb shows in-frame clones only, minus some. The sample holds roughly 420,000 clones, 88% seen once. Treatment noted: 15 to 20 received Ad26.COV2.S at low or high dose, single or two shots; roughly five received placebo; per-sample allocation not given. Collection of the samples took place on day 63 after the first injection of vaccine or placebo. This sequence joins TRBV5-1 and TRBJ1-2, with D perhaps matching TRBD1 (6 bases). This TCR came from a person between 18 and 60 years old who received the Ad26.COV2.S COVID-19 vaccine or a placebo. This specimen consisted of peripheral blood, obtained in a trial of Ad26.COV2.S vaccine versus placebo. In nucleotides, the CDR3 is TGCGCCAGCAGCTTGGAGGCAGGGGATATCTATGGCTACACCTTC. Its translation: CASSLEAGDIYGYTF.